The 10 T cell receptor beta chains below were found in one sample sequenced in a study of T cell repertoires in cytomegalovirus infection. MiXCR was run by TCRdb on the reads, yielding one entry per CDR3 protein. Seen here are 630,000 or so distinct CDR3 sequences, 20% to 30% observed once, and the top ten hold 7.5% to 9%. Specimen: CD8+ T cells from PBMCs. Source of these receptors: a human donor in good health (CMV status not recorded). Some clones in this sample may be carry-over from other donors' samples.

The rearrangement links TRBV19 to TRBJ2-3; 9 bases map to TRBD1. CDR3 length: 16 amino acids. Germline CDR1 reads LNHDA; CDR2 reads SQIVND (reference sequence). J lost 4 bases, V lost 6 bases, and 11 bases had no gene match. This CDR3 reads CASSLTGTGRADTQYF. The DNA of the CDR3 is TGTGCCAGTAGCCTTACCGGGACAGGGAGGGCAGATACGCAGTATTTT. The full variable domain, its missing parts supplied by reference TRBV19 and TRBJ2-3, is DGGITQSPKYLFRKEGQNVTLSCEQNLNHDAMYWYRQDPGQGLRLIYYSQIVNDFQKGDIAEGYSVSREKKESFPLTVTSAQKNPTAFYLCASSLTGTGRADTQYFGPGTRLTVL.

This chain links TRBV7-6 with TRBJ2-7; possibly TRBD1 for D (6 bases). Trimming took 4 bases from V and 2 from J, leaving 21 bases between them. The CDR3 covers 17 residues. The germline V gene encodes CDR1 SGHVS and CDR2 FNYEAQ. The CDR3 spells CASSSSLEHREAYEQYF. CDR3 DNA: TGTGCCAGCAGCTCCTCCTTAGAACACAGGGAAGCCTACGAGCAGTACTTC.

This clonotype has at least ten counts. This sequence joins TRBV7-8 and TRBJ1-1; 10 bases match TRBD1. The CDR3 sequence is 15 residues long. Losses at the gene ends were 5 bases for V and 3 bases for J; bases not matched to a gene: 6. CDR1 is SGHVS and CDR2 is FQNEAQ in the germline V gene. The CDR3 coding sequence is TGTGCCAGCAGCGGACGGACAGGGGGTGACACTGAAGCTTTCTTT. Amino acid sequence: CASSGRTGGDTEAFF.

This clonotype was observed a single time. A read error is possible here, since a much larger clone lies one base away. This rearrangement joins TRBV6-2 or TRBV6-3 to TRBJ1-1; no definite D call. This CDR3 has 13 amino acids. V shed 7 bases and J shed 1 base, with 10 bases lying between them. Germline V gene sequence: CDR1 MNHEY, CDR2 SVGEGT. CDR3 sequence (DNA): TGTGCCAGCATCCTCAGTGGGAACACTGAAGCTTTCTTT. Its translation is CASILSGNTEAFF.

The V gene is TRBV28, the J gene TRBJ1-4; D call uncertain. Germline V gene sequence: CDR1 MDHEN, CDR2 SYDVKM. The V end lost 3 bases, the J end lost 5 bases, and 13 bases lay between the germline ends. The CDR3 contains 15 residues. In nucleotides, the CDR3 is TGTGCCAGCAGTTTCCGGGTAGGGTGGAATGAAAAACTGTTTTTT. This encodes CASSFRVGWNEKLFF. The variable domain in full, with the rest retrieved from reference TRBV28 and TRBJ1-4, is DVKVTQSSRYLVKRTGEKVFLECVQDMDHENMFWYRQDPGLGLRLIYFSYDVKMKEKGDIPEGYSVSREKKERFSLILESASTNQTSMYLCASSFRVGWNEKLFFGSGTQLSVL.

The CDR3, as DNA: TGTGCCAGCAGTTCAGACAGGGATGGAGACTACGAGCAGTACTTC. It specifies CASSSDRDGDYEQYF. The rearrangement joins TRBV27 to TRBJ2-7; TRBD1 agrees at 7 bases. V gave up 4 bases and J gave up 3 bases; unmatched junction bases: 9. The CDR3 has 15 residues. Germline values: CDR1 MNHEY, CDR2 SMNVEV (reference sequence).

V and J are TRBV6-2 or TRBV6-3 and TRBJ1-1, with 7 bases identical to TRBD1. With V trimmed by 2 bases and J by 1 base, 7 bases remained unmatched. Germline V lookup: CDR1 MNHEY, CDR2 SVGEGT. CDR3 length: 16 residues. CDR3 nucleotides: TGTGCCAGCAGTTACCCATGGGACAGTGGGAACACTGAAGCTTTCTTT. Translation: CASSYPWDSGNTEAFF.

The V and J genes are TRBV27 and TRBJ2-7; tentatively, D is TRBD1 (5 bases). V was clipped by 3 bases and J by 3 bases, with 12 bases between them. CDR3 length: 14 residues. Germline V gives CDR1 MNHEY, CDR2 SMNVEV (reference sequence). CDR3 coding DNA: TGTGCCAGCAGTTTTAGGGGCAGTCTCTACGAGCAGTACTTC. Protein: CASSFRGSLYEQYF.

In nucleotides, the CDR3 is TGTGCCAGCAAAGTAGGCAGTAACACTTATAGCAATCAGCCCCAGCATTTT. Translation: CASKVGSNTYSNQPQHF. The rearrangement uses TRBV27 and TRBJ1-5; D gene uncertain. The CDR3 consists of 17 residues. V shed 7 bases and J shed 0 bases, with 19 bases lying between them. CDR1 and CDR2 (germline): MNHEY, SMNVEV (reference sequence).

J is TRBJ2-7 and V is TRBV20-1; tentatively, D is TRBD1 or TRBD2 (6 bases each). Germline-derived CDR1 and CDR2 are DFQATT and SNEGSKA (reference sequence). Trimming left V 3 bases short and J 7 bases short, with 19 bases between. The CDR3 covers 14 residues. The DNA for the CDR3 is TGCAGTGCTAGTAGAGGCAGGGGACTTGAAGAGCAGTACTTC. Translation gives CSASRGRGLEEQYF.